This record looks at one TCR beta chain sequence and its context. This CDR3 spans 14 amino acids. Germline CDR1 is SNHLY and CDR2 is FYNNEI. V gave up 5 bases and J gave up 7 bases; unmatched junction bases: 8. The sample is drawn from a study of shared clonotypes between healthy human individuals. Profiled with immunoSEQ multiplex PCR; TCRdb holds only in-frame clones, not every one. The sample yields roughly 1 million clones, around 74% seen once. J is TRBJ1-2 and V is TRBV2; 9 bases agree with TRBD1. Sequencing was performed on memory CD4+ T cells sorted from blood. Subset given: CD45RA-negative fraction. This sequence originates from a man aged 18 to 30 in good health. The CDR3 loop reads CASSTTGGPGGYTF. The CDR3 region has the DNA TGTGCCAGCAGTACTACAGGGGGCCCAGGTGGCTACACCTTC.